This TCR beta chain was recorded in a study of human T cells and chemical hapten exposure. At the level of the study: Patients' scalps got diphenylcyclopropenone weekly throughout the roughly 23-week study.

For this clonotype: Antigen specificity is unknown.

The time point denotes: pre-sensitization, week 0. Treatment denoted: therapeutic diphenylcyclopropenone sensitization with weekly scalp DPC. A single record per CDR3 protein comes from TCRdb applying MiXCR to the RACE reads. This sample yields a few hundred thousand distinct CDR3 sequences, of which about 5.4% are seen a single time; about 8.2% belongs to the top ten. Study-wide results and caveats: Each of the donors had alopecia, so their immune responses may not resemble those of healthy people.

This receptor was obtained from a woman younger than 35 with alopecia areata. Some clones in this sample may be carry-over from other donors' samples. Specimen: whole blood, collected in connection with sensitization to the hapten diphenylcyclopropenone (DPC).

CDR3 region: CASSRLGSPRNTEAFF. CDR3 bases: TGCGCCAGCAGCCGCCTAGGAAGTCCCCGTAACACTGAAGCTTTCTTT. The chain couples TRBV5-1 to TRBJ1-1; D is unresolved. This CDR3 has 16 amino acids. Germline V lookup: CDR1 SGHRS, CDR2 YFSETQ. Trimming removed 4 bases from V and 2 bases from J, with 18 bases in between.